The 11 T cell receptor beta chains in this list originate from one sample, sequenced in a study of siplizumab effects on memory and regulatory T cells. Sequencing was performed with immunoSEQ multiplex PCR; in TCRdb, only in-frame clones are kept and a portion is missing. Seen here are about 68,000 clones, around 93% observed once, and the top ten hold roughly 5.2%. The sequencing input was CD8+ T cells sorted from blood. The receptors here all came from a human donor in good health.

The genes are TRBV28 and TRBJ2-7; D is unresolved. This CDR3 is built from 14 residues. V was cut by 7 bases and J by 1 base, with 14 bases left in between. Germline values: CDR1 MDHEN, CDR2 SYDVKM. The CDR3 sequence: CASTPRATSYEQYF. CDR3 bases: TGTGCCAGCACCCCCCGGGCCACATCCTACGAGCAGTACTTC.

This chain connects TRBV11-2 to TRBJ1-6; D perhaps matches TRBD1 (5 bases). The CDR3 sequence is 16 residues long. Germline V CDR1 and CDR2: SGHAT, FQNNGV. Trimming pared 1 base from V and 6 bases from J, leaving 13 bases between. The CDR3: CASSLVGTATNSPLHF. Written as DNA, the CDR3 is TGTGCCAGCAGCTTAGTGGGGACGGCTACTAATTCACCCCTCCACTTT.

The gene calls are TRBV7-9 and TRBJ2-3; D unclear. From germline, CDR1 is SEHNR and CDR2 FQNEAQ (reference sequence). V was shortened by 5 bases and J by 2 bases, with 20 bases between the two germline ends. The CDR3 consists of 17 residues. This CDR3 is CASSPHTGFSITDTQYF. The CDR3 region has the DNA TGTGCCAGCAGCCCCCACACGGGCTTCTCCATCACAGATACGCAGTATTTT.

This clone has a single count. The J gene is TRBJ2-7, the V gene TRBV27; D uncertain. The V gene lost 3 bases and the J gene lost 5 bases, with 11 bases spanning the gap. The germline V gene encodes CDR1 MNHEY and CDR2 SMNVEV (reference sequence). This CDR3 region has 13 residues. The CDR3 is CASSFVNSNEQYF. The CDR3 DNA reads TGTGCCAGCAGTTTCGTGAATTCCAACGAGCAGTACTTC.

This chain connects TRBV4-3 to TRBJ2-2, with a weak D call TRBD2 (5 bases). Germline V gene sequence: CDR1 LGHNA, CDR2 YSLEER. The V end was cut by 4 bases, the J end by 7 bases, with 7 bases between. The CDR3 extends over 12 amino acids. The CDR3 DNA sequence: TGCGCCAGCAGCCCCGGGGTCGGGGAGCTGTTTTTT. It translates to CASSPGVGELFF.

The V and J genes are TRBV10-2 and TRBJ2-5; D is possibly TRBD2 (6 bases). Trimming took 4 bases from V and 2 from J, leaving 11 bases between them. Germline loops: CDR1 WSHSY, CDR2 SAAADI. The CDR3 runs to 14 residues. CDR3 nucleotides: TGCGCCAGCAGTGGGGTTAGCGGACAAGAGACCCAGTACTTC. Protein: CASSGVSGQETQYF.

The chain employs TRBV5-1 and TRBJ2-5; 8 bases are shared with TRBD2. V shed 0 bases, J shed 2 bases, and the junction held 3 bases outside the gene matches. This CDR3 has 15 amino acids. CDR1 and CDR2 from the germline V gene are SGHRS and YFSETQ. The CDR3 reads CASSLGVAGQETQYF. The CDR3 DNA follows: TGCGCCAGCAGCTTGGGGGTAGCGGGGCAAGAGACCCAGTACTTC.

The rearrangement links TRBV4-1 to TRBJ2-7; tentative D call: TRBD2 (5 bases). Germline CDR1 and CDR2: MGHRA and YSYEKL. The CDR3 totals 16 residues. Trimming took off 3 bases at V and 0 bases at J, with 15 bases between the two ends. This chain's CDR3 is CASSHEAGISSYEQYF. CDR3 nucleotide sequence: TGCGCCAGCAGCCACGAAGCCGGGATTAGCTCCTACGAGCAGTACTTC.

This chain uses TRBV4-1 with TRBJ1-5; D is perhaps TRBD1 (6 bases). This CDR3 region has 17 residues. Deletions cut 0 bases from V and 0 bases from J, with 12 bases between. Germline lookup yields CDR1 MGHRA and CDR2 YSYEKL. The CDR3 bases are TGCGCCAGCAGCCAAGATCCTCCAGGGGATAGCAATCAGCCCCAGCATTTT. Protein sequence: CASSQDPPGDSNQPQHF.

This chain joins TRBV9 and TRBJ2-1; either TRBD1 or TRBD2 may supply D (5 bases each). There are 14 residues in the CDR3. From germline, CDR1 is SGDLS and CDR2 YYNGEE. The V and J ends lost 4 bases and 7 bases respectively, with 15 bases between them. The CDR3 DNA reads TGTGCCAGCAGCCCGACCGGGGCCCCGAATGAGCAGTTCTTC. Protein: CASSPTGAPNEQFF.

The chain couples TRBV28 to TRBJ1-2, with D tentatively TRBD1 (5 bases). Trimming removed 1 base from V and 4 bases from J, with 7 bases in between. The CDR3 spans 13 residues. Germline V CDR1 and CDR2: MDHEN, SYDVKM. The CDR3 DNA follows: TGTGCCAGCAGTTTATTGGGGGGCTATGGCTACACCTTC. As protein: CASSLLGGYGYTF.